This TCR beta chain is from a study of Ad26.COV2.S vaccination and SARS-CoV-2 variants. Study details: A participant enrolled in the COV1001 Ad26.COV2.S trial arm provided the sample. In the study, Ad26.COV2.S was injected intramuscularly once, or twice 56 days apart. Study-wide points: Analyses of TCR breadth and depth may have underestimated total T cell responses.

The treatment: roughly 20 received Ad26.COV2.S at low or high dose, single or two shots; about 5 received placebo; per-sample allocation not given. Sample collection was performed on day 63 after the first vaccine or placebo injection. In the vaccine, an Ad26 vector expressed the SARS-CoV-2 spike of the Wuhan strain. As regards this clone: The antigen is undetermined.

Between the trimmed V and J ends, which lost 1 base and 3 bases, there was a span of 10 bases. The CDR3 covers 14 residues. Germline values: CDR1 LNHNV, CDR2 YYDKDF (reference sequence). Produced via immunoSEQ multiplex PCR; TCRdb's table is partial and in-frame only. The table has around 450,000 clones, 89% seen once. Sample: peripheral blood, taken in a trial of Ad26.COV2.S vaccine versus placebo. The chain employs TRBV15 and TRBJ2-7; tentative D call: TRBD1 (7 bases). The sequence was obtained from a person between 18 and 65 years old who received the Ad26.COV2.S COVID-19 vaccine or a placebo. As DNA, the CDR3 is TGTGCCACCAGCAGAGGCAGGGGGGTCTACGAGCAGTACTTC. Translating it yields CATSRGRGVYEQYF.